The 16 T cell receptor beta chains listed next were all sequenced from one sample in a study of technical replicates of blood from a handful of donors. Here immunoSEQ multiplex PCR was the method, and the copy in TCRdb shows in-frame clones only, minus some. The sample holds 60,000 to 70,000 clones, around 87% seen once. The sequencing input was PBMCs. The receptors were sampled from a human donor in good health. Some clones in this sample may be carry-over from other donors' samples.

V and J are TRBV6-5 and TRBJ1-2; a possible D gene is TRBD1 (5 bases). Germline-derived CDR1 and CDR2 are MNHEY and SVGAGI. The CDR3 consists of 14 residues. Trimming pared 7 bases from V and 6 bases from J, leaving 18 bases between. Written as DNA, the CDR3 is TGTGCCAGCACCGGCGGGGCGCGAGGGCATGGCTACACCTTC. Translating gives CASTGGARGHGYTF.

This chain links TRBV5-1 with TRBJ2-7; D may be TRBD1 (5 bases). V lost 2 bases and J lost 2, with 11 bases in between. CDR3 size: 14 residues. Germline assignment: CDR1 SGHRS and CDR2 YFSETQ. The CDR3 DNA reads as TGCGCCAGCAGCTTTGCAGGGATTACCTACGAGCAGTACTTC. The encoded protein is CASSFAGITYEQYF. Full variable domain (remainder filled in from reference TRBV5-1 and TRBJ2-7): KAGVTQTPRYLIKTRGQQVTLSCSPISGHRSVSWYQQTPGQGLQFLFEYFSETQRNKGNFPGRFSGRQFSNSRSEMNVSTLELGDSALYLCASSFAGITYEQYFGPGTRLTVT.

This clone is a singleton in its sample. The rearrangement uses TRBV7-3 and TRBJ1-2, with D possibly being TRBD1 (6 bases). CDR3 length equals 10 residues. Germline V CDR1 and CDR2: SGHTA, FQGTGA. Trimming took off 11 bases at V and 7 bases at J, with 11 bases between the two ends. The CDR3 reads CAPRGAGYTF. In DNA, the CDR3 is TGTGCCCCGCGGGGGGCTGGCTACACCTTC.

This clone showed up just a few times. The chain links TRBV2 to TRBJ1-5; tentatively, D is TRBD1 (5 bases). Germline lookup yields CDR1 SNHLY and CDR2 FYNNEI. The CDR3 covers 14 residues. Deletions cut 5 bases from V and 3 bases from J, with 11 bases between. DNA for the CDR3: TGTGCCAGCAGTTCCGACAGCATCAATCAGCCCCAGCATTTT. Its protein is CASSSDSINQPQHF.

There are a few counts of this clone. The chain recombines TRBV2 with TRBJ2-5, with unresolved D. Trimming took off 6 bases at V and 5 bases at J, with 13 bases between the two ends. Germline CDR1 SNHLY, CDR2 FYNNEI. This CDR3 spans 13 amino acids. The CDR3 sequence: CASSLRRVETQYF. The CDR3 DNA reads TGTGCCAGCAGCCTCCGCCGAGTGGAGACCCAGTACTTC. The full variable domain, with the rest looked up from reference TRBV2 and TRBJ2-5, is EPEVTQTPSHQVTQMGQEVILRCVPISNHLYFYWYRQILGQKVEFLVSFYNNEISEKSEIFDDQFSVERPDGSNFTLKIRSTKLEDSAMYFCASSLRRVETQYFGPGTRLLVL.

The V and J genes are TRBV12-5 and TRBJ2-7; 8 bases are a match to TRBD2. Unmatched junction bases numbered 4, after V lost 5 bases and J lost 1 base. The CDR3 spans 14 residues. Germline values: CDR1 LGHNT, CDR2 FRNRAP. The CDR3 sequence: CASGQTSASYEQYF. The CDR3 DNA reads TGTGCTAGTGGTCAGACTAGCGCTTCCTACGAGCAGTACTTC.

The chain combines TRBV7-3 with TRBJ1-1; D is perhaps TRBD1 (5 bases). This CDR3 spans 13 amino acids. In germline, CDR1 is SGHTA, CDR2 FQGTGA. V lost 0 bases to trimming and J lost 7 bases, with 9 bases between them. The DNA of the CDR3 is TGTGCCAGCAGCTTAACAGGGGCAGGTGAAGCTTTCTTT. It encodes CASSLTGAGEAFF. Supplemented by reference TRBV7-3 and TRBJ1-1, the full variable domain reads GAGVSQTPSNKVTEKGKYVELRCDPISGHTALYWYRQSLGQGPEFLIYFQGTGAADDSGLPNDRFFAVRPEGSVSTLKIQRTERGDSAVYLCASSLTGAGEAFFGQGTRLTVV.

V gene TRBV11-2 combines with J gene TRBJ2-3; D gene uncertain. V was pared by 3 bases and J by 2 bases, with 3 bases between. CDR1 and CDR2 (germline): SGHAT, FQNNGV. The CDR3 is 12 residues long. This CDR3 is CASSFSTDTQYF. The CDR3 DNA is TGTGCCAGCAGCTTCTCCACAGATACGCAGTATTTT.

This clone was counted once. CDR3 DNA: TGCGCCAGCAGCTCCTGGACAGGGTCAACTAATGAAAAACTGTTTTTT. Translated, it gives CASSSWTGSTNEKLFF. V and J are TRBV5-1 and TRBJ1-4; 8 bases align to TRBD1. The CDR3 consists of 16 residues. CDR1 is SGHRS and CDR2 is YFSETQ in the germline V gene. Trimming cost V 3 bases and J 0 bases; bases outside gene matches: 4. Full variable domain (missing parts from reference TRBV5-1 and TRBJ1-4): KAGVTQTPRYLIKTRGQQVTLSCSPISGHRSVSWYQQTPGQGLQFLFEYFSETQRNKGNFPGRFSGRQFSNSRSEMNVSTLELGDSALYLCASSSWTGSTNEKLFFGSGTQLSVL.

The chain couples TRBV7-9 to TRBJ2-1; 12 nucleotides line up with TRBD2. The V segment lost 5 bases and the J segment 8 bases; nucleotides outside the gene matches: 10. There are 16 residues in the CDR3. CDR1 SEHNR and CDR2 FQNEAQ come from the germline V gene (reference sequence). Written as DNA, the CDR3 is TGTGCCAGCAGCCGACTAGCGGGAGAGGGTAGCGATGAGCAGTTCTTC. This gives the protein CASSRLAGEGSDEQFF.

This clone was seen only a few times. Here the CDR3 reads CAIRGGLAGEETQYF. CDR3 bases: TGTGCCATCAGAGGCGGACTAGCGGGAGAAGAGACCCAGTACTTC. The chain has TRBV10-3 and TRBJ2-5; TRBD2 agrees at 13 bases. Trimming cost V 6 bases and J 3 bases; bases outside gene matches: 4. The CDR3 sequence is 15 residues long. Germline CDR1 and CDR2: ENHRY and SYGVKD.

The chain links TRBV5-6 to TRBJ1-2; possibly TRBD1 for D (6 bases). Trimming shortened V by 1 base and J by 1 base, and 8 bases separated the two germline ends. Germline loops: CDR1 SGHDT, CDR2 YYEEEE. The length of the CDR3 is 14 residues. Here the CDR3 DNA reads TGTGCCAGCAGCTTGACAGGGATTAACTATGGCTACACCTTC. Encoded protein: CASSLTGINYGYTF.

This chain joins TRBV29-1 and TRBJ1-1, with a possible D match to TRBD1 (5 bases). Trimming took off 4 bases at V and 6 bases at J, with 12 bases between the two ends. The CDR3 runs to 12 residues. Germline-derived CDR1 and CDR2 are SQVTM and ANQGSEA. In nucleotides, the CDR3 is TGCAGCGTTGGGCAGGGTTTCTCTGAAGCTTTCTTT. This translates into CSVGQGFSEAFF.

The chain employs TRBV6-1 and TRBJ2-5; 8 nucleotides align to TRBD1. CDR1 and CDR2 from the germline V gene are MNHNS and SASEGT. This CDR3 contains 15 residues. Trimming at V came to 6 bases and at J to 5 bases, leaving 11 bases not matched to a gene. The CDR3, as DNA: TGTGCCAGCAGCGCTCGCACTAGACAGGGGGAGACCCAGTACTTC. Encoded protein: CASSARTRQGETQYF.

J is TRBJ2-6 and V is TRBV7-3; 7 bases are shared with TRBD1. There are 16 residues in the CDR3. Looked up from germline, CDR1 is SGHTA and CDR2 is FQGTGA. V was clipped by 5 bases and J by 0 bases; unmatched bases: 4. CDR3: CASSLGQASGANVLTF. CDR3 bases: TGTGCCAGCAGCCTTGGACAGGCCTCTGGGGCCAACGTCCTGACTTTC.

The CDR3 is CASSLIGTSVGEQFF. CDR3 sequence (DNA): TGTGCCAGCAGCTTAATTGGGACTAGCGTCGGTGAGCAGTTCTTC. The chain couples TRBV7-3 to TRBJ2-1; 10 bases align to TRBD2. Germline values: CDR1 SGHTA, CDR2 FQGTGA. The V segment lost 1 base and the J segment 9 bases; nucleotides outside the gene matches: 6. CDR3 length: 15 residues.